This T cell receptor beta chain was sequenced during a study of blood T cell repertoires in COVID-19. Study overall: The origin of the acute and convalescent COVID-19 samples was the United States, Italy and Spain. T cells, B-cell-depleted T cells, or PBMCs supplied cDNA or gDNA.

Germline-derived CDR1 and CDR2 are SGHRS and YFSETQ. Trimming removed 4 bases at V and 1 base at J, with 17 bases between. The CDR3 contains 16 residues. In the source study's methods: Estimates of nucleated cell counts were drawn from the amplification of reference gene primers. TCRdb's copy holds only in-frame clones and misses some; the assay was immunoSEQ multiplex PCR. V and J calls and clone size are copied from that table; D and trimming were computed from the DNA. The repertoire holds about 270,000 clones, with approximately 87% as singletons. The V and J genes are TRBV5-1 and TRBJ1-1; D unclear. This receptor was identified in a human donor in a cohort sampled during active COVID-19. Sequenced material: peripheral blood. CDR3 region: CASSGERGWENTEAFF. The CDR3 coding sequence is TGCGCCAGCAGCGGAGAACGGGGTTGGGAGAACACTGAAGCTTTCTTT.